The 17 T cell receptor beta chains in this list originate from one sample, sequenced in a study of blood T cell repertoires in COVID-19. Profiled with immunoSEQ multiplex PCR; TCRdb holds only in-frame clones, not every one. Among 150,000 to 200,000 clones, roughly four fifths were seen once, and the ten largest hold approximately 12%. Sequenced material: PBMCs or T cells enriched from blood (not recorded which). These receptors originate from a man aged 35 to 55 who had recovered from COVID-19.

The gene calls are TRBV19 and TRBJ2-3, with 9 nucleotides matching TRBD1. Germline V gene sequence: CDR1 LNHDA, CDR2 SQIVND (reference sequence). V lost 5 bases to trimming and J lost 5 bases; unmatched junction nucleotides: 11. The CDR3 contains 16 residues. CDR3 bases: TGTGCCAGTAGTCGGACAGGGGTCGGTCTCGGAGATACGCAGTATTTT. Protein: CASSRTGVGLGDTQYF.

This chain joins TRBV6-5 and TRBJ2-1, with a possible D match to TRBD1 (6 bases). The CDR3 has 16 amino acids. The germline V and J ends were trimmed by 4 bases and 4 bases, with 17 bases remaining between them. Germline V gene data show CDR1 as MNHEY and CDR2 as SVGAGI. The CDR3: CASSSPFPTGYNEQFF. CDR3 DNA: TGTGCCAGCAGTTCCCCATTCCCAACAGGGTACAATGAGCAGTTCTTC.

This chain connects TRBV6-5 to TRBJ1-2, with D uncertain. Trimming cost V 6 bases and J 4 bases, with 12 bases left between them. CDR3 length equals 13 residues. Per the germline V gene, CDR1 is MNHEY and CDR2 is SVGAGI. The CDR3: CASRRREGYGYTF. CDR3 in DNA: TGTGCCAGCAGGAGACGGGAGGGCTATGGCTACACCTTC.

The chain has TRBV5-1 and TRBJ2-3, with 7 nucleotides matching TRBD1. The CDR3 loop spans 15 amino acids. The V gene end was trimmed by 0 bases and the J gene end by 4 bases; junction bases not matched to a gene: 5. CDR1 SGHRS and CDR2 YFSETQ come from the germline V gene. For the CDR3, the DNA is TGCGCCAGCAGCTTGGCGACAGGGCACGCAGATACGCAGTATTTT. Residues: CASSLATGHADTQYF.

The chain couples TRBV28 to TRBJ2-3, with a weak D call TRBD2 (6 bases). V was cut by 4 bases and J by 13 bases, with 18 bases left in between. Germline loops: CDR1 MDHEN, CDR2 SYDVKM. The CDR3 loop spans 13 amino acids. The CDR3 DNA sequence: TGTGCCAGCAGTTCCCCCGGGTCCTGGGAGGAGTATTTT. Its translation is CASSSPGSWEEYF.

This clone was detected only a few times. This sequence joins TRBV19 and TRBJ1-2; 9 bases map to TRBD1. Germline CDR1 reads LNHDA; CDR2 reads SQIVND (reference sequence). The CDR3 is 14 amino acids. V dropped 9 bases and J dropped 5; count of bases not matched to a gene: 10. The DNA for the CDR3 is TGTGCCAGCCGAGCACAGGGGGCGCATTATGGCTACACCTTC. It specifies CASRAQGAHYGYTF.

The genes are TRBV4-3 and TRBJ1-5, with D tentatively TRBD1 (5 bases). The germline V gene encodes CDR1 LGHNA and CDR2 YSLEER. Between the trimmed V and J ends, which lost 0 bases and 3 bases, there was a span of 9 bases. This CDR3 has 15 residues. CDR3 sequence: CASSQDSGSNQPQHF. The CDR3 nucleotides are TGCGCCAGCAGCCAAGATTCAGGGTCCAATCAGCCCCAGCATTTT.

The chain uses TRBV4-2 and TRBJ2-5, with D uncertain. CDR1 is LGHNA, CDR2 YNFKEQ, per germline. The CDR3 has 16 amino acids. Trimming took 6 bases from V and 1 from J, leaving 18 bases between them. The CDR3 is CASSPNTRLVQETQYF. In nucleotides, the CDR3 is TGTGCCAGCAGTCCTAATACTCGACTCGTCCAAGAGACCCAGTACTTC.

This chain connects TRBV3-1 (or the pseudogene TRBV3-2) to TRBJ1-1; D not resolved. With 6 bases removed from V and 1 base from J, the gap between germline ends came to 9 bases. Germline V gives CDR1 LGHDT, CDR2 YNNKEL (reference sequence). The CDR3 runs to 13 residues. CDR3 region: CASRPTGNTEAFF. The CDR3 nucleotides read TGTGCCAGCAGACCCACGGGGAACACTGAAGCTTTCTTT.

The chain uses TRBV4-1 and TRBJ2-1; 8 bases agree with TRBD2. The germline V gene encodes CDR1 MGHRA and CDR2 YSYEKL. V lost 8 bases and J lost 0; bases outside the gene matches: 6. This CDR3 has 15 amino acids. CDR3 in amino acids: CASGGRRSSYNEQFF. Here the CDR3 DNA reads TGCGCCAGCGGCGGGAGGCGGAGCTCCTACAATGAGCAGTTCTTC.

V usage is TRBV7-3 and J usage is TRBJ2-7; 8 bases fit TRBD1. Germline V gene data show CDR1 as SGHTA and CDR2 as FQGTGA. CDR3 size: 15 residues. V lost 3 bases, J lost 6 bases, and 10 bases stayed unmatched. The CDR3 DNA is TGTGCCAGCAGCTTGTCGACAGGGGTTGGCTTCGAGCAGTACTTC. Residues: CASSLSTGVGFEQYF. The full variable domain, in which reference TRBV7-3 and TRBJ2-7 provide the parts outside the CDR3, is GAGVSQTPSNKVTEKGKYVELRCDPISGHTALYWYRQSLGQGPEFLIYFQGTGAADDSGLPNDRFFAVRPEGSVSTLKIQRTERGDSAVYLCASSLSTGVGFEQYFGPGTRLTVT.

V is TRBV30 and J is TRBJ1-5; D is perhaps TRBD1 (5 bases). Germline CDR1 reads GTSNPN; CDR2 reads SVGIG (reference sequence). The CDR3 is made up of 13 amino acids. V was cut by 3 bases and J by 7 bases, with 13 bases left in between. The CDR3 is CAWSWGGGQPQHF. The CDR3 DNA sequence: TGTGCCTGGAGCTGGGGCGGTGGGCAGCCCCAGCATTTT.

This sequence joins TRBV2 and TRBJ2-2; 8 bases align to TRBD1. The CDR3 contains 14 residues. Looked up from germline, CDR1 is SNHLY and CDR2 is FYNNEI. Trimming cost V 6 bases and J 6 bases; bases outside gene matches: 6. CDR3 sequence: CASRDRTGSGELFF. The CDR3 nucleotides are TGTGCCAGCAGGGATCGGACAGGGTCCGGGGAGCTGTTTTTT.

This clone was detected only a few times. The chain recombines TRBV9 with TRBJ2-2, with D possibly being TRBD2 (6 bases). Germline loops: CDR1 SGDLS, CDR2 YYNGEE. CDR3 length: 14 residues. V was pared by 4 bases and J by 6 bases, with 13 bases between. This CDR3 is CASSPRREAGELFF. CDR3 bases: TGTGCCAGCAGCCCCAGGAGGGAAGCCGGGGAGCTGTTTTTT.

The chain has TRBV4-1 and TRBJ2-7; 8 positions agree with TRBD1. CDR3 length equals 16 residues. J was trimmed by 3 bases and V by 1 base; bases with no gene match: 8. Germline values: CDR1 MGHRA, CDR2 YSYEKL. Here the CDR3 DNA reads TGCGCCAGCAGCCAAGTAGTCGGGACAGGATACTACGAGCAGTACTTC. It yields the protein CASSQVVGTGYYEQYF.

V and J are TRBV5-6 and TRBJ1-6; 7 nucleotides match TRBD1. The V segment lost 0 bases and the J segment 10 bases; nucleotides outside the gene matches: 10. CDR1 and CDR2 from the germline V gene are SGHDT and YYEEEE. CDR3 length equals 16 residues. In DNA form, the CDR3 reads TGTGCCAGCAGCTTGGCAGGGGGGACCAACTCCTCACCCCTCCACTTT. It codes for CASSLAGGTNSSPLHF.

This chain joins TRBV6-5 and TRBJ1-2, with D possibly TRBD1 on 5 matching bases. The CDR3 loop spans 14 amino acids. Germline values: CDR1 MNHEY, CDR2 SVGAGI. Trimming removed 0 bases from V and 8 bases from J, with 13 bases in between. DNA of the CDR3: TGTGCCAGCAGTTACTCGAATACAGGCGTCGGCTACACCTTC. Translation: CASSYSNTGVGYTF.